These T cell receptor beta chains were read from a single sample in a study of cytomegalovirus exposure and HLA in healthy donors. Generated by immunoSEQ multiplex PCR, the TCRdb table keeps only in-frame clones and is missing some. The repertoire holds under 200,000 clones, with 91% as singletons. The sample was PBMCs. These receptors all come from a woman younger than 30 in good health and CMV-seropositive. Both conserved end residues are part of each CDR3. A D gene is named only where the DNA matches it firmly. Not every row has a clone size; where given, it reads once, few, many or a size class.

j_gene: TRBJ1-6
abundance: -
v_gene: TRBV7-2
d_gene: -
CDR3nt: TGTGCCAGCAGCTTAAAACCACAGGGCCCGAATTCACCCCTCCACTTT
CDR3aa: CASSLKPQGPNSPLHF

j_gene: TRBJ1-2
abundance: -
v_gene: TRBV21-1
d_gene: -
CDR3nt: TGTGCCAGCAGCAAAGAACTGACAGCTAACTATGGCTACACCTTC
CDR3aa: CASSKELTANYGYTF

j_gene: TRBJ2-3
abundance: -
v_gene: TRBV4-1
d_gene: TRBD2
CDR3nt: TGCGCCAGCAGCCTACTGGGACTAGCGGGAAATATAAATCGTCCAGATACGCAGTATTTT
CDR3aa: CASSLLGLAGNINRPDTQYF

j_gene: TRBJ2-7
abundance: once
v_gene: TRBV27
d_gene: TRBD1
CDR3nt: TGTGCCAGCAGTGTCCCCGGGACAGGGCGATGGGAGCAGTACTTC
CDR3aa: CASSVPGTGRWEQYF

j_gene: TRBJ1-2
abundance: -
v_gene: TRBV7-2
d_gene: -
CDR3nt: TGTGCCAGCAGCTTTCCGGGGGCTAACTATGGCTACACCTTC
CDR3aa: CASSFPGANYGYTF

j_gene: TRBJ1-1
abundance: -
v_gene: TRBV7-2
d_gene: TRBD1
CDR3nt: TGTGCCAGCAGCCTGGGACAGGGGGGTGGTACTGAAGCTTTCTTT
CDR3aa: CASSLGQGGGTEAFF

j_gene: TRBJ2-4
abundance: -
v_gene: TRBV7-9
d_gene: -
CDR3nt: TGTGCCAGCAGCTGGGGAGGAGCCAAAAACATTCAGTACTTC
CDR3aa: CASSWGGAKNIQYF

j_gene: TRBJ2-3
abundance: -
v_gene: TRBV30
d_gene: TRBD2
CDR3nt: TGTGCCTGGAGTGTACCAGCGGGGCTCACAGATACGCAGTATTTT
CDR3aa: CAWSVPAGLTDTQYF

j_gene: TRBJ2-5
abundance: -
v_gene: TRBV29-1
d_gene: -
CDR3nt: TGCAGCGTCCCGTCCCGGAGCTCTGGTGAGACCCAGTACTTC
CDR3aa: CSVPSRSSGETQYF

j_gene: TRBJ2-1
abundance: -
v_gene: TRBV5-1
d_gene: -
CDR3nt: TGCGCCAGCAGGGGGGCGCGCGCCAAGAGTCCCTACAATGAGCAGTTCTTC
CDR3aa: CASRGARAKSPYNEQFF

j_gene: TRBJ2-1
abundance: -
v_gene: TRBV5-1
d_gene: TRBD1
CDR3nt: TGCGCCAGCAGCTTGTTAGGACAGGGGGGAGGGCAGTTCTTC
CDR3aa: CASSLLGQGGGQFF

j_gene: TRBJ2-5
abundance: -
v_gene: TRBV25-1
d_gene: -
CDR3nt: TGTGCCAGCAGTGAGCGGGTTGAAGAGACCCAGTACTTC
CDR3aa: CASSERVEETQYF

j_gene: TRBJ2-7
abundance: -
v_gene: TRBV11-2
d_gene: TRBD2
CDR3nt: TGTGCCAGCAGCCGTATGGATAGCGGGAGAGGTAGGGAGCAGTACTTC
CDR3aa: CASSRMDSGRGREQYF

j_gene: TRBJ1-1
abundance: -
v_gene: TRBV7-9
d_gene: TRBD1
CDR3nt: TGTGCCAGCAGCTTAGTCACCACCCGGGACAGGGGGCGAAACACTGAAGCTTTCTTT
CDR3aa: CASSLVTTRDRGRNTEAFF

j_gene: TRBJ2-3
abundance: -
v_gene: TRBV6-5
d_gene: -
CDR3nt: TGTGCCAGCAGTGGGGCCGATACGCAGTATTTT
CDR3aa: CASSGADTQYF

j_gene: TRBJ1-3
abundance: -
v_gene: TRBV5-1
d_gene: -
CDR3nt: TGCGCCAGCAGCTTGGCAGGCACGGATACCTCTGGAAACACCATATATTTT
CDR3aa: CASSLAGTDTSGNTIYF

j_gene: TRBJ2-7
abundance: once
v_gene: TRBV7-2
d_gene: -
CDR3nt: TGTGCCAGCAGCTCCCTATACGAGCAGTACTTC
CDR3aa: CASSSLYEQYF

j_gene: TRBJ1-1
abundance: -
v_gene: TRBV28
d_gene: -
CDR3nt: TGTGCCAGCAGTTTATTATCGGGGGTACCCCTTGAAGCTTTCTTT
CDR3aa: CASSLLSGVPLEAFF

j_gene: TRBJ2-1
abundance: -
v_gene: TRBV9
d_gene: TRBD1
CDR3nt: TGTGCCAGCAGCAGCCGACAGGGGGGCTACAATGAGCAGTTCTTC
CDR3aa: CASSSRQGGYNEQFF

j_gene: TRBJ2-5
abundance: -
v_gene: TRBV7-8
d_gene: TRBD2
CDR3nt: TGTGCCAGCAGAAGAGGGGGCGGGGGGGCCCGAGAGACCCAGTACTTC
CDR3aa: CASRRGGGGARETQYF

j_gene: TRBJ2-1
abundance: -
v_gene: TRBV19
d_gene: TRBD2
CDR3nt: TGTGCCAGTAGTAGGGGACTAGCGGGCTCCTACAATGAGCAGTTCTTC
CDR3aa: CASSRGLAGSYNEQFF

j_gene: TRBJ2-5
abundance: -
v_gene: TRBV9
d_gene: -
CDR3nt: TGTGCCAGCAGCGTAGCTACGGGAGAGACCCAGTACTTC
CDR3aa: CASSVATGETQYF

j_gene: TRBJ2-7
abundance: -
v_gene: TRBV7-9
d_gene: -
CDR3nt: TGTGCCAGCAGCCCCTCTGGGCACAACTACGAGCAGTACTTC
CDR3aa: CASSPSGHNYEQYF